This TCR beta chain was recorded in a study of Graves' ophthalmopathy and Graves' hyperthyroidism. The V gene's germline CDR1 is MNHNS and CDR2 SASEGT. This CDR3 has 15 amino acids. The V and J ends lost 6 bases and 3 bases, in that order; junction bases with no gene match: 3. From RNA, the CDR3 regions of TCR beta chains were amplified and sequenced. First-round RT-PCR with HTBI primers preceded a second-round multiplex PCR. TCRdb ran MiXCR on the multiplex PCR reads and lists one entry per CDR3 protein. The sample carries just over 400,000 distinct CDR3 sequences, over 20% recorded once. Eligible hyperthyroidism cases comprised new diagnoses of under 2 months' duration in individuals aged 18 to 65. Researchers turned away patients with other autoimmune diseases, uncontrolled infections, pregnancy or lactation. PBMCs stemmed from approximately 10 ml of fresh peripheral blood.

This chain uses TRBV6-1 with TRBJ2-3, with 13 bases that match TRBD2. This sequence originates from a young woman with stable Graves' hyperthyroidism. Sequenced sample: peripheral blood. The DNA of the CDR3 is TGTGCCAGCAGGGGGGGACTAGCGGGGACAGATACGCAGTATTTT. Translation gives CASRGGLAGTDTQYF.